The 29 T cell receptor beta chains in this list originate from one sample, sequenced in a study of shared clonotypes between healthy human individuals. TCRdb's table, derived via immunoSEQ multiplex PCR, lists solely in-frame clones and lacks some. This sample yields roughly 2.4 million clones, of which about 94% are seen a single time; roughly 0.13% belongs to the top ten. The sequenced sample was naive CD4+ T cells sorted from blood. Subset of the sample: CD45RA+ positively selected. Receptors were obtained from a man aged 18-30 years in good health.

The CDR3 coding sequence is TGTGCCTGGATGACAGGGGGAGGCTCTGGAAACACCATATATTTT. Its protein product is CAWMTGGGSGNTIYF. The chain combines TRBV30 with TRBJ1-3, with 9 bases matching TRBD1. There are 15 residues in the CDR3. J lost 0 bases, V lost 4 bases, and 4 bases had no gene match. Germline V CDR1 and CDR2: GTSNPN, SVGIG (reference sequence).

The chain combines TRBV11-2 with TRBJ1-4; D is undetermined. The CDR3 has 13 residues. Germline assignment: CDR1 SGHAT and CDR2 FQNNGV. Trimming took 2 bases from V and 8 from J, leaving 9 bases between them. Here the CDR3 reads CASSLSWREKLFF. CDR3 DNA: TGTGCCAGCAGCTTATCCTGGAGGGAAAAACTGTTTTTT.

The chain has TRBV6-6 and TRBJ1-6; D may be TRBD1 (6 bases). The CDR3 runs to 16 residues. Germline-derived CDR1 and CDR2 are MNHNY and SVGAGI (reference sequence). Trimming stripped 0 bases from V and 10 bases from J, with 16 bases between. CDR3 sequence (DNA): TGTGCCAGCAGTTACTCGTCTACAGGGTTGGACTCACCCCTCCACTTT. Its translation: CASSYSSTGLDSPLHF.

This rearrangement joins TRBV7-9 to TRBJ1-4, with D possibly TRBD1 on 5 matching bases. Trimming shortened V by 7 bases and J by 8 bases, and 23 bases separated the two germline ends. Germline V CDR1 and CDR2: SEHNR, FQNEAQ (reference sequence). CDR3 length: 16 residues. Here the CDR3 reads CASNSAGAGLEEKLFF. CDR3 DNA: TGTGCCAGCAACTCCGCTGGGGCAGGGCTTGAGGAAAAACTGTTTTTT.

The chain has TRBV7-2 and TRBJ1-4; D is unclear. V gave up 2 bases and J gave up 8 bases, with 18 bases separating them. This CDR3 has 16 amino acids. Germline V lookup: CDR1 SGHTA, CDR2 FQGNSA. The CDR3 DNA is TGTGCCAGCAGCTTAACGTTAGGGCGGCTGGGCGAAAAACTGTTTTTT. It encodes CASSLTLGRLGEKLFF.

CDR3 region: CAIKGANQPQHF. The CDR3 DNA follows: TGTGCCATCAAAGGGGCCAATCAGCCCCAGCATTTT. The chain carries TRBV6-6 and TRBJ1-5, with D possibly matching TRBD1 (5 bases). Germline V gives CDR1 MNHNY, CDR2 SVGAGI (reference sequence). V was shortened by 10 bases and J by 3 bases, with 10 bases between the two germline ends. This CDR3 is 12 amino acids long.

The chain uses TRBV6-6 and TRBJ1-4; the D is unclear. CDR1 MNHNY and CDR2 SVGAGI come from the germline V gene (reference sequence). The germline V and J ends were trimmed by 5 bases and 8 bases, with 12 bases remaining between them. This CDR3 region has 13 residues. The CDR3 coding sequence is TGTGCCAGCAGTATTAGGGCCCGGGAAAAACTGTTTTTT. Protein sequence: CASSIRAREKLFF.

The chain employs TRBV30 and TRBJ1-3; perhaps TRBD1 as D (5 bases). This CDR3 spans 15 amino acids. The V end lost 2 bases, the J end lost 0 bases, and 11 bases lay between the germline ends. The germline V gene has CDR1 GTSNPN and CDR2 SVGIG (reference sequence). CDR3 DNA sequence: TGTGCCTGGAGTTTCCAGGGCGTCTCTGGAAACACCATATATTTT. Amino acids: CAWSFQGVSGNTIYF.

The rearrangement joins TRBV30 to TRBJ1-2, with D perhaps TRBD1 (5 bases). V dropped 3 bases and J dropped 3 bases, with 8 bases sitting between them. The germline gives CDR1 GTSNPN, CDR2 SVGIG (reference sequence). The CDR3 covers 12 residues. The CDR3 reads CAWRGEYYGYTF. The CDR3 region has the DNA TGTGCCTGGAGGGGGGAATACTATGGCTACACCTTC.

This rearrangement joins TRBV18 to TRBJ1-4, with 8 bases fitting TRBD1. The V and J ends lost 2 bases and 7 bases, in that order; junction bases with no gene match: 9. This CDR3 comprises 16 residues. Germline CDR1 and CDR2: KGHSH and LQKENI. CDR3 in amino acids: CASSPNEGTGGEKLFF. The CDR3 coding sequence is TGTGCCAGCTCACCAAATGAGGGGACAGGCGGTGAAAAACTGTTTTTT.

The genes are TRBV5-4 and TRBJ2-3; D is unresolved. Germline lookup yields CDR1 SGHNT and CDR2 YYREEE (reference sequence). The V end lost 2 bases, the J end lost 0 bases, and 10 bases lay between the germline ends. This CDR3 has 15 amino acids. The CDR3 nucleotides are TGTGCCAGCAGCTTAAGACTCACTAGCACAGATACGCAGTATTTT. This gives the protein CASSLRLTSTDTQYF.

Regarding this clone: This sample also contains other DNA sequences that code for the same CDR3. The chain joins TRBV28 to TRBJ2-7; D may be TRBD1 (5 bases). From germline, CDR1 is MDHEN and CDR2 SYDVKM. Trimming cost V 2 bases and J 2 bases, with 10 bases left between them. The CDR3 covers 14 residues. The CDR3 spells CASSLGAGAYEQYF. In DNA form, the CDR3 reads TGTGCCAGCAGTTTAGGGGCAGGCGCCTACGAGCAGTACTTC.

A single count supports this clone. The chain recombines TRBV7-8 with TRBJ2-7, with D uncertain. This CDR3 comprises 15 residues. V lost 4 bases and J 3 bases, leaving 16 bases between the germline ends. Germline loops: CDR1 SGHVS, CDR2 FQNEAQ. The CDR3 sequence is CASSSSWYLNYEQYF. CDR3 nucleotides: TGTGCCAGCAGCTCGAGCTGGTATCTTAACTACGAGCAGTACTTC.

V usage is TRBV7-9 and J usage is TRBJ2-7, with TRBD2 identical over 13 bases. There are 17 residues in the CDR3. Germline V lookup: CDR1 SEHNR, CDR2 FQNEAQ (reference sequence). V lost 0 bases to trimming and J lost 3 bases; unmatched junction nucleotides: 5. CDR3 in amino acids: CASSLALGTSGVYEQYF. For the CDR3, the DNA is TGTGCCAGCAGCTTAGCGCTAGGGACTAGCGGGGTCTACGAGCAGTACTTC.

This clone occurred a few times. The chain combines TRBV9 with TRBJ1-2, with TRBD1 matching over 10 bases. The germline gives CDR1 SGDLS, CDR2 YYNGEE. Trimming removed 2 bases from V and 8 bases from J; junction bases left unmatched: 12. CDR3 size: 16 residues. The CDR3: CASSVNPGQGTGGYTF. The CDR3 DNA is TGTGCCAGCAGCGTTAATCCGGGACAGGGGACGGGAGGCTACACCTTC.

The CDR3 reads CASRPHSSANTGELFF. CDR3 DNA sequence: TGTGCCAGTAGGCCCCATAGTTCCGCGAACACCGGGGAGCTGTTTTTT. The V gene is TRBV19, the J gene TRBJ2-2; D gene unclear. Germline V gives CDR1 LNHDA, CDR2 SQIVND (reference sequence). CDR3 size: 16 residues. V was trimmed by 6 bases and J by 0 bases, leaving 14 bases between them.

The chain uses TRBV6-5 and TRBJ2-7; TRBD2 agrees at 14 bases. Germline CDR1 and CDR2: MNHEY and SVGAGI. This CDR3 contains 14 residues. J lost 8 bases, V lost 6 bases, and 6 bases had no gene match. The CDR3 sequence: CASRDGTSGRKQYF. The CDR3 DNA sequence: TGTGCCAGCAGGGACGGGACTAGCGGGAGAAAGCAGTACTTC.

Regarding this clone: This same CDR3 is encoded by further DNA sequences in the sample. This rearrangement joins TRBV6-5 to TRBJ1-3; D remains unclear. There are 15 residues in the CDR3. From germline, CDR1 is MNHEY and CDR2 SVGAGI. V was trimmed by 0 bases and J by 0 bases, leaving 6 bases between them. The CDR3 here is CASSYSWGSGNTIYF. The CDR3 DNA sequence: TGTGCCAGCAGTTACTCCTGGGGCTCTGGAAACACCATATATTTT.

The V gene is TRBV2, the J gene TRBJ2-1; the D gene is possibly TRBD2 (5 bases). This CDR3 region has 15 residues. Germline V gives CDR1 SNHLY, CDR2 FYNNEI. V shed 0 bases and J shed 5 bases, with 11 bases lying between them. The CDR3 protein is CASSEAGAKNNEQFF. DNA for the CDR3: TGTGCCAGCAGTGAAGCGGGAGCAAAAAACAATGAGCAGTTCTTC.

This clone was detected only once. CDR3 loop: CASSERKNTGELFF. CDR3 coding DNA: TGTGCCAGCAGTGAACGGAAGAACACCGGGGAGCTGTTTTTT. V gene TRBV6-1 combines with J gene TRBJ2-2, with unresolved D. Germline V lookup: CDR1 MNHNS, CDR2 SASEGT. The V and J ends lost 2 bases and 1 base respectively, with 5 bases between them. There are 14 residues in the CDR3.

About this clone itself: The junction does not match germline at one end; this may be a read error. This chain connects TRBV7-7 to TRBJ2-1; 7 nucleotides line up with TRBD2. Germline V gene sequence: CDR1 SSHAT, CDR2 FNYEAQ (reference sequence). This CDR3 spans 14 amino acids. The CDR3 bases are TGTGCTAGCAGCTTCTCGACCGGGGGGAGTGAGCAGTTCTTC. Residues: CASSFSTGGSEQFF.

The V and J genes are TRBV19 and TRBJ1-2; D might be TRBD1 (5 bases). The CDR3 runs to 13 residues. Deletions cut 5 bases from V and 6 bases from J, with 13 bases between. Germline V gene sequence: CDR1 LNHDA, CDR2 SQIVND (reference sequence). CDR3 loop: CASSGDRFHGYTF. The CDR3 DNA reads TGTGCCAGTAGTGGGGACCGCTTTCATGGCTACACCTTC. Combining the CDR3 with reference TRBV19 and TRBJ1-2 gives the whole variable domain DGGITQSPKYLFRKEGQNVTLSCEQNLNHDAMYWYRQDPGQGLRLIYYSQIVNDFQKGDIAEGYSVSREKKESFPLTVTSAQKNPTAFYLCASSGDRFHGYTFGSGTRLTVV.

The V gene is TRBV5-1, the J gene TRBJ2-7; 11 bases are shared with TRBD1. There are 14 residues in the CDR3. V lost 4 bases to trimming and J lost 5 bases; unmatched junction nucleotides: 5. Germline CDR1 SGHRS, CDR2 YFSETQ. As DNA, the CDR3 is TGCGCCAGCAGCACGGGACAGGGGGTTGACGAGCAGTACTTC. Translation gives CASSTGQGVDEQYF.

This clone occurred a few times. The chain combines TRBV2 with TRBJ2-2; D is unclear. The CDR3 length is 14 residues. V lost 2 bases and J lost 4, with 8 bases in between. Germline CDR1 is SNHLY and CDR2 is FYNNEI. In DNA, the CDR3 is TGTGCCAGCAGTGAACCCGCCTCCACCGGGGAGCTGTTTTTT. Protein product: CASSEPASTGELFF.

The rearrangement joins TRBV28 to TRBJ2-1, with 9 bases matching TRBD1. V trimming: 6 bases; J trimming: 5 bases; junction bases outside the gene matches: 2. The germline CDR1 and CDR2 sequences are MDHEN and SYDVKM. The CDR3 spans 13 residues. DNA for the CDR3: TGTGCCAGCAGGGACAGGGGAAACAATGAGCAGTTCTTC. Protein sequence: CASRDRGNNEQFF.

The genes are TRBV5-5 and TRBJ1-2, with 7 bases matching TRBD1. J gave up 2 bases and V 0 bases, and 4 bases lay outside the gene matches. The germline V gene encodes CDR1 SGHKS and CDR2 YYEKEE (reference sequence). The CDR3 runs to 15 residues. The CDR3 sequence is CASSLEPTGNYGYTF. The DNA for the CDR3 is TGTGCCAGCAGCTTGGAGCCGACAGGGAACTATGGCTACACCTTC.

This chain uses TRBV19 with TRBJ1-6, with D uncertain. The CDR3 has 14 residues. CDR1 is LNHDA, CDR2 SQIVND, per germline (reference sequence). Trimming pared 5 bases from V and 2 bases from J, leaving 7 bases between. CDR3 in amino acids: CASSYTAYNSPLHF. In DNA form, the CDR3 reads TGTGCCAGTAGTTACACAGCCTATAATTCACCCCTCCACTTT.

This clone was observed once. The chain carries TRBV5-1 and TRBJ1-6; 8 positions agree with TRBD1. Germline CDR1 reads SGHRS; CDR2 reads YFSETQ. J gave up 5 bases and V 0 bases, and 1 base lay outside the gene matches. CDR3 size: 15 residues. The CDR3 here is CASSLGDRNNSPLHF. CDR3 nucleotide sequence: TGCGCCAGCAGCTTGGGGGACAGGAATAATTCACCCCTCCACTTT.

The chain carries TRBV5-5 and TRBJ2-5; D uncertain. Trimming took 1 base from V and 3 from J, leaving 13 bases between them. Germline lookup yields CDR1 SGHKS and CDR2 YYEKEE (reference sequence). The CDR3 is 15 amino acids. The DNA for the CDR3 is TGTGCCAGCAGCTTGATGAGACGCCTGGAAGAGACCCAGTACTTC. This gives the protein CASSLMRRLEETQYF.